The sequence of this TCR beta chain was determined in a study of blood T cells in healthy people across ages. Study observations and caveats: Whereas aged donors had fewer naive CD4+ cells, long-lived donors had more of them and higher diversity.

This clonotype was observed at least ten times. Its specificity is unknown. V lost 7 bases, J lost 0 bases, and 16 bases lay in between. This CDR3 comprises 14 residues. The germline V gene has CDR1 SQVTM and CDR2 ANQGSEA. Each sample gave at least 6.5 million isolated PBMCs. Together with a sample-barcoded 5' primer, a J-beta primer mix was included in a second PCR lasting about 7 to 12 cycles. CDR3-containing paired-end reads numbered at least 2.5 million in each sample. TCRdb redid the calling of the 5' RACE reads with MiXCR, one entry per CDR3 protein. The sample carries around 1,700,000 distinct CDR3 sequences, 28% recorded once.

V gene TRBV29-1 combines with J gene TRBJ2-7, with a weak D call TRBD1 (5 bases). Input material: blood. The source of this sequence is a woman between 25 and 40 years old in good health. As DNA, the CDR3 is TGCAGCGCCGAAGAGGACACGCTCTCCTACGAGCAGTACTTC. Translated: CSAEEDTLSYEQYF.